Reported below is one T cell receptor (beta chain). The data are from a study of control samples from healthy donors and cancer patients. Produced via immunoSEQ multiplex PCR; TCRdb's table is partial and in-frame only. The sample shows some 120,000 clones, about 90% of them seen only once. The CDR3 has 14 amino acids. Germline values: CDR1 SGHTA, CDR2 FQGNSA. V lost 4 bases to trimming and J lost 4 bases, with 13 bases between them. The V and J genes are TRBV7-2 and TRBJ1-1; tentative D call: TRBD1 (6 bases). The receptor was derived from a man aged 18 to 35 in good health. Sequencing input: blood. CDR3 protein: CASSSLTGSTEAFF. CDR3 sequence (DNA): TGTGCCAGCAGCTCCCTCACAGGGTCCACTGAAGCTTTCTTT.